This TCR beta chain appears in the sequencing data of a study of PD-1 blockade in classical Hodgkin lymphoma. This clone came up a few times. Its antigen is still unknown. Libraries were prepared by immunoSEQ multiplex PCR; TCRdb keeps only in-frame clonotypes and omits some of them. The sample includes some 53,000 clones, about 89% of them seen just once. There are 16 residues in the CDR3. The V end was cut by 3 bases, the J end by 5 bases, with 19 bases between. CDR1 and CDR2 from the germline V gene are LNHDA and SQIVND (reference sequence). Time point meaning: cycle 4 day 1 (C4D1), after 5 to 7 weeks of nivolumab. Every patient experienced relapse after autologous stem cell transplantation, and brentuximab vedotin exposure varied. Complete response, partial response or progressive disease made up the best responses. General observations from the study: Partial responders and progressors had significantly lower baseline TCR diversity. Researchers reported that CD4+ TCR diversity, though not CD8+, rose significantly by C4D1. Some patients started nivolumab under 1 year after ASCT, and they were excluded.

V and J are TRBV19 and TRBJ2-5; D possibly corresponds to TRBD1 (6 bases). This sequence originates from a human donor with classical Hodgkin lymphoma. The input for sequencing was peripheral blood mononuclear cells (PBMCs), taken before the fourth cycle of nivolumab. The CDR3 protein is CASSIQARVRGETQYF. In DNA, the CDR3 is TGTGCCAGTAGTATCCAGGCCCGGGTCAGGGGCGAGACCCAGTACTTC.